The following is a T cell receptor (beta chain) sequence with its context. The sample comes from a study of CD8 T cells in Susac syndrome. CDR1 GTSNPN and CDR2 SVGIG come from the germline V gene (reference sequence). The CDR3 has 14 residues. Trimming cost V 1 base and J 6 bases, with 16 bases left between them. Random hexamers were used to reverse transcribe the RNA input (about 0.45 to 1 ug). TCRdb fed the immunoSEQ multiplex PCR reads into MiXCR, producing one record per CDR3 protein. The table records about 240,000 distinct CDR3 sequences, 95% to 97% of them present only once. The chain combines TRBV30 with TRBJ2-7, with a possible D match to TRBD2 (6 bases). The clonotype originates from a human donor with Susac syndrome. Sequenced input: CD4+ T cells from PBMCs. The CDR3 loop is CAWSAGEDSPEQYF. In DNA, the CDR3 is TGTGCCTGGAGTGCGGGGGAAGACAGCCCCGAGCAGTACTTC.